This T cell receptor (beta chain) was recorded in a study of siplizumab effects on memory and regulatory T cells. Whole-study results and caveats: Fewer alloreactive sequences mapped to unstimulated CD4+ memory cells under siplizumab. Alloreactive CD4+ clones that could be mapped were on average 68.8% Treg-derived with siplizumab, against about 25% in controls.

The data were produced by immunoSEQ multiplex PCR, yet TCRdb's version contains in-frame clones alone and is incomplete. The sample consists of over 95,000 clones, about 94% of them appearing once. This CDR3 is built from 15 residues. V was pared by 3 bases and J by 6 bases, with 4 bases of the junction left unmatched. Germline assignment: CDR1 LGHNA and CDR2 YSLEER. Turning to this clone: Antigen unknown.

The chain couples TRBV4-3 to TRBJ2-7; 14 positions match TRBD2. Sequencing used non-Treg CD4+ T cells sorted from blood. This TCR was sampled from a human donor in good health. CDR3 sequence: CASSHWTSGGPEQYF. The DNA of the CDR3 is TGCGCCAGCAGCCATTGGACTAGCGGGGGGCCCGAGCAGTACTTC.